This TCR beta chain is drawn from a study of T cell responses to AZD1222 COVID-19 vaccine (dated by TCRdb to 2020 to 2022). Regarding the study in general: Because spike-specific TCR depth and breadth did not differ between the two schedules, AZD1222 recipients who got a second dose at roughly 4 weeks were pooled with those who got a second dose at roughly 12 weeks. A total of about 240 trial participants underwent TCR sequencing, of whom 207 received two doses of AZD1222 and some 26 received two doses of the MenACWY control vaccine. Trial participants were enrolled by age into subgroups of 18-55, 56-69 and 70-plus years, and about 150, 27 and 61 TCR-sequenced participants, respectively, were included in these subgroups. General study outcomes and caveats: Because no day 14 peak-response samples were available, repertoires were characterized only after the peak T cell response. In the small 56-69-year group, the increase in depth fell short of significance, most likely because of low power. A significant rise in spike-specific TCR breadth and depth was observed after two AZD1222 doses relative to day 0 and relative to MenACWY recipients. The whole spike protein was spanned by vaccine-associated CD4 TCRs, and dominant responses were seen in regions 160-218 and 743-854. Participants were mostly white British and included more females than males, and it was suggested by the authors that clonal diversity may have been underestimated. Reportedly, close to half of the unique spike-specific TCRs recognized epitopes lying outside the regions that are mutated in the B.1.351 and B.1.1.7 variants. Conclusions about previously exposed vaccinees are limited, since just five or six AZD1222 recipients were seropositive for SARS-CoV-2 at baseline.

A note on this clone: The antigen it recognizes is unknown. Per-base quality was not reported, and no clone a single base away is much larger than it.

The CDR3 holds 13 amino acids from the cysteine to the phenylalanine. This entry keeps only the CDR3 DNA: 39 bases, framed from base 1. V is trimmed back by 5 bases and J by 2 bases, and the junction contains 4 bases that no gene match accounts for. The germline V gene yields SQVTM for CDR1 and ANQGSEA for CDR2. The CDR3 regions of human TCRbeta chains were analyzed by immunosequencing. On the authors' methods: TCRs in the repertoires were compared against a reference library of SARS-CoV-2-specific TCRs that had been generated with the MIRA antigen-specificity platform. Breadth was defined as the fraction of unique TCRs that were SARS-CoV-2-associated. Depth was defined as the fraction of total T cells that were SARS-CoV-2-associated. Using the MIRA data, each spike-specific TCR was assigned both to the spike region to which the TCR was reactive and to a CD4 or CD8 class. Log10-transformed breadth and depth values were compared by one-way ANOVA with Sidak's multiple comparisons tests. The immuneACCESS repertoire file appears here via TCRdb, limited to in-frame rearrangements. These files lack a portion of the clones; in checked studies, under half of the deficit traces to unresolved V genes, and the cause of the others is not known. V and J calls and clone size are copied from that table; D and trimming were computed from the DNA. The sample profile shows approximately 140,000 clones; nearly 95% of them were found once. The ten most abundant clones make up 5% to 6.5% of the sample.

The sample's time point label, in plain terms: baseline before first vaccination. Vaccinee samples came from UK trials COV001 and COV002, including a single-blind randomized controlled phase 2/3 trial of AZD1222 (ChAdOx1 nCoV-19) in healthy adults. Trial participant PBMC samples were collected at day 0 and day 28 after the second dose for TCRbeta chain sequencing. The sample was peripheral blood, taken on day 0 of AZD1222 vaccination. The clonotype comes from an adult in good health. The chain is encoded by TRBV29-1 joined to TRBJ2-7; TRBD2 matches 9 bases in the middle. DNA sequence: TGCAGCGTTACCCTAGCGGGAACCTACGAGCAGTACTTC. It specifies CSVTLAGTYEQYF.